These T cell receptor beta chains were read from a single sample in a study of cytomegalovirus exposure and HLA in healthy donors. Sequencing used immunoSEQ multiplex PCR; TCRdb keeps in-frame clones, though not all of them. The sample carries about 140,000 clones, roughly 80% recorded once. What was sequenced was PBMCs. These receptors came from a female donor in good health and CMV-seronegative. Both conserved end residues are part of each CDR3. D genes are given only for firm matches. Only some rows state a clone size, as once, few, many or a class for expanded clones.

D gene,clone size,V gene,J gene,CDR3 length,CDR3 protein,CDR3 DNA
TRBD2,few,TRBV6-5,TRBJ2-7,15,CASSYPAGGTYEQYF,TGTGCCAGCAGTTACCCGGCGGGGGGAACCTACGAGCAGTACTTC
NA,NA,TRBV20-1,TRBJ2-5,11,CSASLGETQYF,TGCAGTGCTAGTCTAGGCGAGACCCAGTACTTC
TRBD1,NA,TRBV7-3,TRBJ1-1,15,CASSFYGTGGTEAFF,TGTGCCAGCAGCTTCTACGGGACAGGGGGAACTGAAGCTTTCTTT
TRBD1,medium-sized,TRBV4-2,TRBJ2-6,16,CASSQDQGAGANVLTF,TGTGCCAGCAGCCAAGATCAGGGGGCTGGGGCCAACGTCCTGACTTTC
NA,NA,TRBV29-1,TRBJ1-1,10,CSVVSVEAFF,TGCAGCGTTGTATCGGTTGAAGCTTTCTTT
TRBD1,few,TRBV11-2,TRBJ2-7,15,CASSWGQLVSYEQYF,TGTGCCAGCAGCTGGGGACAGCTAGTCTCCTACGAGCAGTACTTC
NA,once,TRBV30,TRBJ1-2,13,CAWRPEANYGYTF,TGTGCCTGGAGACCAGAGGCTAACTATGGCTACACCTTC
TRBD1,NA,TRBV6-5,TRBJ1-3,14,CASSSTGAGNTIYF,TGTGCCAGCAGCTCCACAGGGGCTGGAAACACCATATATTTT
NA,once,TRBV7-3,TRBJ1-1,18,CASSPGRAGNLMNTEAFF,TGTGCCAGCAGCCCAGGTAGGGCAGGGAATCTCATGAACACTGAAGCTTTCTTT
TRBD1,NA,TRBV6-5,TRBJ2-1,15,CASSYGTGIGNEQFF,TGTGCCAGCAGTTACGGGACAGGGATTGGCAATGAGCAGTTCTTC
NA,NA,TRBV27,TRBJ2-1,14,CASSFQSDRREQFF,TGTGCCAGCAGTTTTCAGAGCGACCGGAGAGAGCAGTTCTTC
NA,NA,TRBV19,TRBJ1-5,14,CASSIRVGEQPQHF,TGTGCCAGTAGTATTAGGGTCGGGGAGCAGCCCCAGCATTTT
TRBD1,NA,TRBV7-2,TRBJ2-2,15,CASSSAVGQGGELFF,TGTGCCAGCAGCTCGGCCGTGGGACAGGGTGGGGAGCTGTTTTTT
TRBD2,NA,TRBV7-9,TRBJ2-1,17,CASSLIGLAGALGEQFF,TGTGCCAGCAGCTTGATAGGACTAGCGGGAGCTCTAGGTGAGCAGTTCTTC
TRBD1,NA,TRBV19,TRBJ1-2,15,CASSARDSGTYGYTF,TGTGCCAGTAGTGCCCGGGACAGTGGAACCTATGGCTACACCTTC
NA,few,TRBV6-5,TRBJ1-1,13,CASRERRGTEAFF,TGTGCCAGCAGGGAAAGGAGGGGAACTGAAGCTTTCTTT
NA,few,TRBV30,TRBJ1-1,15,CAWREGVLMNTEAFF,TGTGCCTGGAGAGAAGGGGTGCTAATGAACACTGAAGCTTTCTTT
TRBD1,NA,TRBV28,TRBJ1-1,15,CASRAWTGSFPEAFF,TGTGCCAGCAGGGCATGGACAGGATCTTTTCCTGAAGCTTTCTTT
TRBD2,NA,TRBV7-7,TRBJ2-2,15,CASSRTSGDPGELFF,TGTGCCAGCAGCCGGACTAGCGGGGACCCCGGGGAGCTGTTTTTT
NA,NA,TRBV14,TRBJ1-4,15,CASSQGSHSARKLFF,TGTGCCAGCAGCCAGGGTTCGCACAGTGCAAGAAAACTGTTTTTT
TRBD2,NA,TRBV4-1,TRBJ2-6,18,CASSPPGGRGAGANVLTF,TGCGCCAGCTCCCCTCCCGGCGGGAGAGGGGCTGGGGCCAACGTCCTGACTTTC
NA,NA,TRBV10-3,TRBJ2-2,14,CASETGSGTGELFF,TGTGCCAGTGAGACCGGGAGTGGCACCGGGGAGCTGTTTTTT
TRBD1,NA,TRBV5-1,TRBJ1-2,14,CASTQGASNYGYTF,TGCGCCAGCACCCAGGGGGCTAGTAACTATGGCTACACCTTC
NA,few,TRBV6-5,TRBJ1-2,14,CASDPGDKTSGYTF,TGTGCCAGCGACCCAGGCGATAAAACTAGCGGCTACACCTTC
NA,NA,TRBV5-1,TRBJ2-2,13,CASSSRGPGELFF,TGCGCCAGCAGCTCCAGGGGACCCGGGGAGCTGTTTTTT
NA,NA,TRBV2,TRBJ1-1,13,CASIRLVDTEAFF,TGTGCCAGCATACGGTTAGTGGACACTGAAGCTTTCTTT